This paragraph reports one TCR beta chain. Its specificity is unknown. The sample belongs to a study of blood T cells in healthy people across ages. Using a J-beta primer mix together with a sample-barcoded 5' primer, a second PCR was run for roughly 6 to 11 cycles. Each cDNA molecule received a tag from a template-switch adaptor that had 12 random nucleotides. TCRdb re-called the 5' RACE reads with MiXCR, one entry per CDR3 protein. The table records roughly 790,000 distinct CDR3 sequences, approximately 39% of them present only once. General study results and limits: Older individuals had lower TCR beta diversity per million T cells (the decline was roughly linear).

Sequencing was performed on blood. This TCR came from a woman aged 55-69 years in good health.

CDR3 in DNA: TGCAGTGCTAGGGCAGGGTTCAACGAGCAGTACTTC. This gives the protein CSARAGFNEQYF. The chain joins TRBV20-1 to TRBJ2-7; possibly TRBD1 for D (5 bases). This CDR3 has 12 residues. V gave up 3 bases and J gave up 5 bases, with 11 bases separating them. Germline-derived CDR1 and CDR2 are DFQATT and SNEGSKA (reference sequence).